The 29 T cell receptor beta chains given below trace back to one sample, sequenced in a study of breast tumors, draining lymph nodes, adjacent tissues. MiXCR was run by TCRdb on the multiplex PCR reads, yielding one entry per CDR3 protein. The sample holds tens of thousands of distinct CDR3 sequences, approximately 19% seen once. Samples came from axillary lymph nodes draining the breast cancer. The sequenced material came from axillary lymph node tissue. Receptors were obtained from a female donor with breast cancer. Some clones in this sample may be carry-over from other donors' samples.

The V and J genes are TRBV4-3 and TRBJ2-3; D is possibly TRBD1 or TRBD2 (5 bases each). Germline V lookup: CDR1 LGHNA, CDR2 YSLEER. This CDR3 is built from 16 residues. Trimming shortened V by 3 bases and J by 0 bases, and 13 bases separated the two germline ends. CDR3 sequence reads: CASSQTGPPSTDTQYF. In DNA form, the CDR3 reads TGCGCCAGCAGCCAGACGGGACCACCTAGCACAGATACGCAGTATTTT.

With respect to this clonotype: A much larger clone differs from this one at a single base, so this may be a read error. The chain recombines TRBV5-4 with TRBJ2-5; D is possibly TRBD1 or TRBD2 (5 bases each). This CDR3 has 14 amino acids. The germline V gene has CDR1 SGHNT and CDR2 YYREEE (reference sequence). The CDR3 loop reads CVSSSEGPQETQYF. CDR3 sequence (DNA): TGTGTCAGCAGCTCAGAGGGGCCCCAAGAGACCCAGTACTTC.

This clonotype was seen ten or more times. This chain links TRBV7-2 with TRBJ2-7; 8 nucleotides line up with TRBD2. With 5 bases clipped from V and 2 bases from J, the junction kept 8 bases outside the gene matches. This CDR3 is built from 15 residues. Looked up from germline, CDR1 is SGHTA and CDR2 is FQGNSA. The CDR3, as DNA: TGTGCCAGCAGCGGGGGGGCAGCGGGGGCCTACGAGCAGTACTTC. Translated: CASSGGAAGAYEQYF.

This clonotype was counted many times. This chain joins TRBV6-1 and TRBJ2-3; TRBD2 agrees at 12 bases. Germline V gene lookup returns CDR1 MNHNS and CDR2 SASEGT. The CDR3 is 16 amino acids. J lost 3 bases, V lost 7 bases, and 8 bases had no gene match. DNA for the CDR3: TGTGCCAGCACTTATACCGGGACTAGCGGGACAGATACGCAGTATTTT. It specifies CASTYTGTSGTDTQYF.

This clonotype has a count of ten or more. The gene calls are TRBV7-2 and TRBJ2-1; no clear D. V lost 5 bases and J lost 4, with 3 bases in between. The CDR3 has 11 residues. Germline V gives CDR1 SGHTA, CDR2 FQGNSA. CDR3 protein: CASSVYNEQFF. The CDR3 DNA reads as TGTGCCAGCAGCGTATACAATGAGCAGTTCTTC.

This clonotype was counted ten times or more. The J gene is TRBJ2-2, the V gene TRBV5-8; 12 bases align to TRBD2. CDR1 is SGHTS, CDR2 YDEGEE, per germline. This CDR3 spans 16 amino acids. Here the CDR3 reads CAAGTSGRANTGELFF. The CDR3 DNA follows: TGTGCGGCAGGGACTAGCGGGCGGGCGAACACCGGGGAGCTGTTTTTT.

This clonotype was recorded many times. The chain uses TRBV29-1 and TRBJ2-3; D is ambiguous. Trimming left V 5 bases short and J 0 bases short, with 12 bases between. Germline V gene data show CDR1 as SQVTM and CDR2 as ANQGSEA. CDR3 length equals 14 residues. CDR3 DNA sequence: TGCAGCGTTTGCCGAAGTGCTAGCACAGATACGCAGTATTTT. It codes for CSVCRSASTDTQYF.

Comment on this clonotype: A much bigger clone sits one base away, suggesting this may be a read error. The chain combines TRBV4-1 with TRBJ2-1, with unresolved D. Germline V gives CDR1 MGHRA, CDR2 YSYEKL. Trimming pared 4 bases from V and 8 bases from J, leaving 15 bases between. There are 14 residues in the CDR3. CDR3 nucleotides: TGCGCCAGCAGCCGAGATCCACGGAGCCATGAGCAGTTCTTC. Translating it yields CASSRDPRSHEQFF.

Ten or more counts support this clonotype. This chain joins TRBV11-2 and TRBJ2-7; TRBD1 matches 7 bases. Trimming took 0 bases from V and 2 from J; bases not matched to a gene: 13. Germline V gene sequence: CDR1 SGHAT, CDR2 FQNNGV. The CDR3 has 18 residues. The CDR3 nucleotides are TGTGCCAGCAGCTTAGAATCGCGGAGGACAGGCGTTCCCTACGAGCAGTACTTC. Translating gives CASSLESRRTGVPYEQYF.

The genes are TRBV20-1 and TRBJ2-5; TRBD1 or TRBD2 may be the D gene (9 bases each). Trimming removed 6 bases at V and 10 bases at J, with 27 bases between. The CDR3 consists of 15 residues. Germline values: CDR1 DFQATT, CDR2 SNEGSKA (reference sequence). CDR3 nucleotides: TGCAGTGCCGCCCCGGGACAGGGACTAGCTTCGGGCCAGTACTTC. The encoded protein is CSAAPGQGLASGQYF.

The chain uses TRBV7-8 and TRBJ2-3; 9 positions match TRBD1. Germline V gene sequence: CDR1 SGHVS, CDR2 FQNEAQ. With 6 bases clipped from V and 9 bases from J, the junction kept 19 bases outside the gene matches. The CDR3 runs 17 residues. Here the CDR3 DNA reads TGTGCCAGCAGTCCCCGGCCGGGACAGGGACCTCAGGGGACGCAGTATTTT. Protein: CASSPRPGQGPQGTQYF.

The chain carries TRBV28 and TRBJ1-4; 7 bases are a match to TRBD1. Per the germline V gene, CDR1 is MDHEN and CDR2 is SYDVKM. The CDR3 consists of 14 residues. The V gene end was trimmed by 7 bases and the J gene end by 7 bases; junction bases not matched to a gene: 9. The CDR3 sequence: CASTPGGRSEKLFF. The CDR3 nucleotides are TGTGCCAGCACCCCAGGGGGTAGGAGTGAAAAACTGTTTTTT.

This clonotype has at least ten counts. The chain has TRBV10-1 and TRBJ2-7; 10 bases fit TRBD1. Germline V gene lookup returns CDR1 WNHNN and CDR2 SYGVQD (reference sequence). V lost 5 bases, J lost 5 bases, and 6 bases stayed unmatched. CDR3 size: 14 residues. The CDR3 DNA is TGCGCCAGCAGTAAGGGACAGGGGTCCAACGAGCAGTACTTC. Its protein is CASSKGQGSNEQYF.

The table lists this clonotype with many counts. One end of the junction varies from germline; a read error may be responsible. The V and J genes are TRBV3-1 and TRBJ2-1; the D is unclear. The CDR3 totals 12 residues. From germline, CDR1 is LGHDT and CDR2 YNNKEL (reference sequence). CDR3 region: CASSRSFNEQFF. The DNA of the CDR3 is TGTGCCAGCAGCCGGTCCTTCAATGAGCAGTTCTTC.

At least ten counts were recorded for this clonotype. The V call is TRBV20-1, the J call TRBJ2-2; 11 bases are shared with TRBD2. This CDR3 has 15 residues. Germline loops: CDR1 DFQATT, CDR2 SNEGSKA (reference sequence). The ends lost 5 bases at V and 7 bases at J; junction bases unmatched: 9. The CDR3 DNA reads TGCAGTGCTGGGGTAGCGGGAGGGCCTAACGGGGAGCTGTTTTTT. It codes for CSAGVAGGPNGELFF.

This clonotype has a handful of counts. The V gene is TRBV4-3, the J gene TRBJ2-3; TRBD2 aligns across 12 bases. The CDR3 is 17 amino acids. CDR1 and CDR2 (germline): LGHNA, YSLEER. J gave up 6 bases and V 0 bases, and 7 bases lay outside the gene matches. The CDR3 DNA sequence: TGCGCCAGCAGCCAAGATGGTTCGACTAGCGGGAGCGATACGCAGTATTTT. This sequence encodes CASSQDGSTSGSDTQYF.

In regard to this clonotype: A clone one base away is much larger, so this may be a read error. The chain links TRBV6-2 or TRBV6-3 to TRBJ1-4; D gene unclear. Germline CDR1 is MNHEY and CDR2 is SVGEGT. The CDR3 is 13 amino acids. CDR3 nucleotide sequence: TGTGCCAGCAGTGCAGCAGATAATGAAAAACTGGTTTTT. This gives the protein CASSAADNEKLVF.

Comments on this clonotype: One end of the junction does not line up with germline, which may come from a read error. The V gene is TRBV6-1, the J gene TRBJ1-3; the D gene is possibly TRBD1 (5 bases). Germline V gene data show CDR1 as MNHNS and CDR2 as SASEGT. The CDR3 sequence is 17 residues long. CDR3 loop: CASSEGRGNQGGNTIYF. In DNA form, the CDR3 reads TGTGCCAGCAGCGAAGGAAGGGGTAACCAAGGCGGAAACACCATATATTTT.

The sample holds a few counts of this clonotype. The rearrangement uses TRBV3-1 and TRBJ1-2; no definite D call. CDR3 length: 14 residues. Germline CDR1 reads LGHDT; CDR2 reads YNNKEL (reference sequence). V was pared by 8 bases and J by 0 bases, with 13 bases between. This CDR3 is CASGGYSANYGYTF. The CDR3 coding sequence is TGTGCCAGCGGTGGTTATTCGGCTAACTATGGCTACACCTTC.

This clonotype was picked up a small number of times. The chain couples TRBV27 to TRBJ2-5; D uncertain. Trimming stripped 3 bases from V and 4 bases from J, with 9 bases between. The germline V gene encodes CDR1 MNHEY and CDR2 SMNVEV (reference sequence). This CDR3 has 13 amino acids. The CDR3 DNA follows: TGTGCCAGCAGTTTCGGATTTGGAGAGACCCAGTACTTC. Translation: CASSFGFGETQYF.

In regard to this clonotype: A read error is possible here, since a much larger clone lies one base away. The chain employs TRBV9 and TRBJ1-4; D call uncertain. The CDR3 sequence is 15 residues long. The V gene's germline CDR1 is SGDLS and CDR2 YYNGEE. CDR3 in DNA: TGTACCAGCAGCGTAGAAGCAGGATACAATGAAAAACTGTTTTTT. This sequence encodes CTSSVEAGYNEKLFF.

As for this clonotype: A much larger clonotype is one base distant, so this may be a read error. The rearrangement links TRBV11-3 to TRBJ2-1, with D tentatively TRBD1 (7 bases). Germline CDR1 is SGHNT and CDR2 is YENEEA. This CDR3 contains 13 residues. Trimming left V 3 bases short and J 11 bases short, with 14 bases between. This CDR3 is CASSFDREDKQFF. CDR3 in DNA: TGTGCCAGCAGCTTTGACAGGGAGGATAAGCAGTTCTTC.

This clonotype came up many times. This chain uses TRBV20-1 with TRBJ2-7; D uncertain. Germline loops: CDR1 DFQATT, CDR2 SNEGSKA (reference sequence). The V and J ends lost 1 base and 9 bases respectively, with 13 bases between them. This CDR3 region has 12 residues. The CDR3 nucleotides read TGCAGTGCTAGAGGAAGGGATTTGGCGCAGTACTTC. Translating it yields CSARGRDLAQYF.

The sample holds many counts of this clonotype. The chain is built from TRBV20-1 and TRBJ2-7; tentative D call: TRBD1 (6 bases). Trimming took 1 base from V and 7 from J, leaving 17 bases between them. The CDR3 totals 14 residues. The germline CDR1 and CDR2 sequences are DFQATT and SNEGSKA (reference sequence). CDR3 amino acids: CSARVGRPQGEQYF. The CDR3, as DNA: TGCAGTGCTAGAGTGGGACGACCCCAGGGGGAGCAGTACTTC.

The rearrangement joins TRBV25-1 to TRBJ1-6, with TRBD1 identical over 7 bases. V lost 4 bases, J lost 6 bases, and 6 bases stayed unmatched. This CDR3 contains 15 residues. Germline loops: CDR1 MGHDK, CDR2 SYGVNS. The CDR3 nucleotides read TGTGCCAGCAGTGCCTCAGGACAGGCTAATTCACCCCTCCACTTT. The encoded protein is CASSASGQANSPLHF.

Many counts were recorded for this clonotype. The V call is TRBV7-9, the J call TRBJ2-3; D ambiguous. The V gene lost 1 base and the J gene lost 4 bases, with 12 bases spanning the gap. Germline V lookup: CDR1 SEHNR, CDR2 FQNEAQ (reference sequence). This CDR3 spans 15 amino acids. Here the CDR3 reads CASSLDGMMADTQYF. CDR3 nucleotide sequence: TGTGCCAGCAGCTTAGACGGCATGATGGCAGATACGCAGTATTTT.

This clonotype has more than one count but fewer than ten. The chain uses TRBV28 and TRBJ2-7, with 7 bases aligning to TRBD1. Germline CDR1 and CDR2: MDHEN and SYDVKM. The CDR3 has 15 amino acids. Losses at the gene ends were 0 bases for V and 3 bases for J; bases not matched to a gene: 5. The chain's CDR3 is CASSLWGQSFYEQYF. DNA for the CDR3: TGTGCCAGCAGTTTATGGGGACAGAGTTTCTACGAGCAGTACTTC.

The table lists this clonotype with many counts. This chain uses TRBV2 with TRBJ1-5, with TRBD1 identical over 9 bases. J gave up 4 bases and V 5 bases, and 6 bases lay outside the gene matches. From germline, CDR1 is SNHLY and CDR2 FYNNEI. The CDR3 length is 15 residues. The CDR3 is CASSRQGEMNQPQHF. CDR3 sequence (DNA): TGTGCCAGCAGTAGACAGGGGGAAATGAATCAGCCCCAGCATTTT.

This clonotype has a count of ten or more. The V and J genes are TRBV5-1 and TRBJ2-5; D is possibly TRBD1 (5 bases). The CDR3 runs to 12 residues. V shed 2 bases and J shed 6 bases, with 8 bases lying between them. The germline CDR1 and CDR2 sequences are SGHRS and YFSETQ. The CDR3 DNA is TGCGCCAGCAGCTTAAGGGGAAAGACCCAGTACTTC. The encoded protein is CASSLRGKTQYF.